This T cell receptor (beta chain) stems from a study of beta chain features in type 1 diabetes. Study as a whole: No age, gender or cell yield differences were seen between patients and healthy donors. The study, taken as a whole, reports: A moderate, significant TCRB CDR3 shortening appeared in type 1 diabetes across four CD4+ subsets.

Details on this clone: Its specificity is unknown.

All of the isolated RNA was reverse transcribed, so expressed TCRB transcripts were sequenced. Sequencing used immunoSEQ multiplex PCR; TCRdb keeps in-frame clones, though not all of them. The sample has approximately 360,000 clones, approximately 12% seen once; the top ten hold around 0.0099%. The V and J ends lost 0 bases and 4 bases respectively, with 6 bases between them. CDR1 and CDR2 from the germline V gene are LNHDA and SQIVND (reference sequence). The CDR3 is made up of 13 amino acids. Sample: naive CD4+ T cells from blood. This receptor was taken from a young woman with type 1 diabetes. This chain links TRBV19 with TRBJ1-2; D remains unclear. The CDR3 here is CASSIDRVYGYTF. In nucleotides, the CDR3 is TGTGCCAGTAGTATAGATCGAGTCTATGGCTACACCTTC.